These T cell receptor beta chains were read from a single sample in a study of blood T cell repertoires in COVID-19. Assay used: immunoSEQ multiplex PCR; TCRdb lists only in-frame clones, some missing. The profile shows about 99,000 clones, about 80% of them singletons. The specimen sequenced was peripheral blood. The receptors stem from a human donor in a cohort sampled during active COVID-19. The CDR3 runs from the conserved cysteine through the conserved F or W. D genes are given only for firm matches. Not every row has a clone size; where given, it reads once, few, many or a size class.

v_gene: TRBV19
abundance: NA
j_gene: TRBJ1-2
len: 13
d_gene: NA
CDR3nt: TGTGCCAGTAGTCCTCCCGGTGTGAGAGGCTACACCTTC
CDR3aa: CASSPPGVRGYTF

v_gene: TRBV7-3
abundance: NA
j_gene: TRBJ2-1
len: 16
d_gene: NA
CDR3nt: TGTGCCAGCAGCTTAACGTCTGCAGGGGGGCTCGATGAGCAGTTCTTC
CDR3aa: CASSLTSAGGLDEQFF

v_gene: TRBV15
abundance: NA
j_gene: TRBJ1-5
len: 16
d_gene: NA
CDR3nt: TGTGCCACCAGCAGAGATCGAGGGGGACTAGGGCAGCCCCAGCATTTT
CDR3aa: CATSRDRGGLGQPQHF

v_gene: TRBV6-5
abundance: few
j_gene: TRBJ1-5
len: 14
d_gene: NA
CDR3nt: TGTGCCAGCAATCCAGGGTATAGCAATCAGCCCCAGCATTTT
CDR3aa: CASNPGYSNQPQHF

v_gene: TRBV7-2
abundance: NA
j_gene: TRBJ1-2
len: 14
d_gene: TRBD1
CDR3nt: TGTGCCAGCAGCTTAGGGGGGACAGTCTATGGCTACACCTTC
CDR3aa: CASSLGGTVYGYTF

v_gene: TRBV7-9
abundance: once
j_gene: TRBJ2-7
len: 15
d_gene: TRBD1
CDR3nt: TGTGCCAGCAGCTTGGCCGGGGGACAGGGTAGAGAGCAGTACTTC
CDR3aa: CASSLAGGQGREQYF

v_gene: TRBV24-1
abundance: NA
j_gene: TRBJ2-3
len: 15
d_gene: NA
CDR3nt: TGTGCCACCAGTGCAAGTTGGGCTGGCACAGATACGCAGTATTTT
CDR3aa: CATSASWAGTDTQYF

v_gene: TRBV5-1
abundance: NA
j_gene: TRBJ1-1
len: 14
d_gene: NA
CDR3nt: TGCGCCAGCAGCTTGGGACAGTCCTTCTCTGAAGCTTTCTTT
CDR3aa: CASSLGQSFSEAFF

v_gene: TRBV7-6
abundance: few
j_gene: TRBJ1-3
len: 17
d_gene: NA
CDR3nt: TGTGCCAGCAGCTTAGGGGGGGGCCGCCGCTCTGGAAACACCATATATTTT
CDR3aa: CASSLGGGRRSGNTIYF

v_gene: TRBV9
abundance: NA
j_gene: TRBJ2-5
len: 18
d_gene: TRBD1
CDR3nt: TGTGCCAGCAGCGGTCCGGGACAGGGGGTGCGCCCCGAAGAGACCCAGTACTTC
CDR3aa: CASSGPGQGVRPEETQYF

v_gene: TRBV3-1/TRBV3-2
abundance: NA
j_gene: TRBJ1-4
len: 16
d_gene: TRBD1
CDR3nt: TGTGCCAGCAGCCAACCGGGGACAGGGACTTTGGTAAAACTGTTTTTT
CDR3aa: CASSQPGTGTLVKLFF

v_gene: TRBV11-2
abundance: NA
j_gene: TRBJ2-7
len: 15
d_gene: TRBD1
CDR3nt: TGTGCCAGCAGCTTAGGGGGGACAGGGTACCACGAGCAGTACTTC
CDR3aa: CASSLGGTGYHEQYF

v_gene: TRBV5-4
abundance: NA
j_gene: TRBJ1-1
len: 14
d_gene: TRBD1
CDR3nt: TGTGCCAGCGGACGACAGGGGGTGAACACTGAAGCTTTCTTT
CDR3aa: CASGRQGVNTEAFF

v_gene: TRBV10-3
abundance: NA
j_gene: TRBJ1-2
len: 14
d_gene: TRBD1
CDR3nt: TGTGCCATCAGTGACACAGGGGCTTCCTATGGCTACACCTTC
CDR3aa: CAISDTGASYGYTF

v_gene: TRBV7-9
abundance: NA
j_gene: TRBJ2-3
len: 15
d_gene: TRBD1
CDR3nt: TGTGCCAGCAACCCGGGTGGGACAGGGGGCGGCTCGCAGTATTTT
CDR3aa: CASNPGGTGGGSQYF

v_gene: TRBV27
abundance: NA
j_gene: TRBJ2-3
len: 14
d_gene: TRBD1
CDR3nt: TGTGCCACTTCCGGGACAGGGCAAGCCCATACGCAGTATTTT
CDR3aa: CATSGTGQAHTQYF

v_gene: TRBV19
abundance: NA
j_gene: TRBJ1-5
len: 15
d_gene: TRBD1
CDR3nt: TGTGCCAGTAGTGTCCCGGGACAGTCCGCATCGGCCCAGCATTTT
CDR3aa: CASSVPGQSASAQHF

v_gene: TRBV7-2
abundance: NA
j_gene: TRBJ2-5
len: 14
d_gene: NA
CDR3nt: TGTGCCAGCAGCCCTAGAGCGGCCTCGGGGACCCAGTACTTC
CDR3aa: CASSPRAASGTQYF

v_gene: TRBV18
abundance: NA
j_gene: TRBJ1-2
len: 14
d_gene: NA
CDR3nt: TGTGCCAGCTCAATAAGCGCCGACTCGTATGGCTACACCTTC
CDR3aa: CASSISADSYGYTF

v_gene: TRBV9
abundance: NA
j_gene: TRBJ2-7
len: 14
d_gene: NA
CDR3nt: TGTGCCAGCAGCGTAGAAGGGGGACCCACCGAGCAGTACTTC
CDR3aa: CASSVEGGPTEQYF

v_gene: TRBV6-5
abundance: NA
j_gene: TRBJ1-5
len: 15
d_gene: NA
CDR3nt: TGTGCCAGCAGTTACGAAGGGAGGGGCTGGCAGCCCCAGCATTTT
CDR3aa: CASSYEGRGWQPQHF

v_gene: TRBV30
abundance: NA
j_gene: TRBJ2-5
len: 11
d_gene: NA
CDR3nt: TGTGCCTGGACAGGAAAGGAGACCCAGTACTTC
CDR3aa: CAWTGKETQYF

v_gene: TRBV7-6
abundance: NA
j_gene: TRBJ1-1
len: 14
d_gene: NA
CDR3nt: TGTGCCAGCAGCTTAGCGGAGGGTCACACTGAAGCTTTCTTT
CDR3aa: CASSLAEGHTEAFF

v_gene: TRBV5-1
abundance: few
j_gene: TRBJ1-2
len: 12
d_gene: NA
CDR3nt: TGCGCCAGCAGCTACGACAGAGATGGCTACACCTTC
CDR3aa: CASSYDRDGYTF

v_gene: TRBV10-2
abundance: NA
j_gene: TRBJ1-1
len: 13
d_gene: NA
CDR3nt: TGCGCCAGCCATGACAGGCCGAACACTGAAGCTTTCTTT
CDR3aa: CASHDRPNTEAFF

v_gene: TRBV4-2
abundance: NA
j_gene: TRBJ2-3
len: 17
d_gene: TRBD2
CDR3nt: TGTGCCAGCAACCATGTGGGACTAGCGGGGGGGATGGATACGCAGTATTTT
CDR3aa: CASNHVGLAGGMDTQYF

v_gene: TRBV6-5
abundance: NA
j_gene: TRBJ2-1
len: 16
d_gene: TRBD2
CDR3nt: TGTGCCAGCAGTTACTCAGCAGCGGGGGGGCTGGGTGAGCAGTTCTTC
CDR3aa: CASSYSAAGGLGEQFF